The TCR beta chain described here comes from a study of response to subunit inactivated influenza vaccine. Points from the study as a whole: Only a handful of new T cells, the authors suggested, are recruited with each seasonal influenza vaccination.

The sample holds a few counts of this clonotype. The antigen remains undetermined. V was pared by 5 bases and J by 7 bases, with 6 bases of the junction left unmatched. The CDR3 consists of 14 residues. TCRdb re-called the RT-PCR reads through MiXCR, storing one row per CDR3 protein. The profile shows 650,000 to 800,000 distinct CDR3 sequences, around 20% of them singletons. The sequence was obtained from a man in his forties or fifties who received an inactivated influenza vaccine. The sample here was PBMCs from blood, taken 5 days after vaccination. V and J are TRBV12-3 or TRBV12-4 and TRBJ1-5; 9 nucleotides align to TRBD1. CDR3 loop: CASSSWTGDQPQHF. CDR3 DNA sequence: TGTGCCAGCAGTAGCTGGACAGGGGACCAGCCCCAGCATTTT.